This TCR beta chain was captured in a study of human T cells and chemical hapten exposure. Time point here: pre-sensitization, week 0. Treatment of the sample: therapeutic diphenylcyclopropenone sensitization with weekly scalp DPC. People who gave samples had alopecia, were 18 to 70 years old, and were suitable for DPC. Under the authors' procedure: TCR counts had a median of about 99,000 per sample and spanned roughly 23,224 to 750,000. TCRdb re-analysed the RACE reads in MiXCR, keeping a single row per CDR3 protein. What appears here as the V and J calls and clone size reflects TCRdb's work, not the paper's. The sample includes around 100,000 distinct CDR3 sequences, 10% to 13% seen only once; the top ten take about 3%. The TCR originated in a woman aged 55-69 years with alopecia areata. Some clones in this sample may be carry-over from other donors' samples. Source: whole blood, taken in connection with sensitization to the hapten diphenylcyclopropenone (DPC).

The CDR3 reads CASRLKRKSNQPQHF. The CDR3 DNA reads TGTGCAAGTCGCTTAAAGCGGAAGAGCAATCAGCCCCAGCATTTT. The V call is TRBV12-2, the J call TRBJ1-5. TRBV12-2 represents a pseudogene. The CDR3 spans 15 residues.